Presented here are 11 T cell receptor beta chains from one specimen sequenced in a study of blood T cell repertoires in COVID-19. The table came from immunoSEQ multiplex PCR; TCRdb's copy has only in-frame clones and leaves some out. Found here are fewer than 250,000 clones, 82% of them singletons; the top ten hold around 5%. The sample comprised peripheral blood. The origin of the receptors is a woman in her 70s with acute or convalescent COVID-19.

The genes are TRBV18 and TRBJ2-3, with D possibly TRBD2 on 5 matching bases. Germline CDR1 KGHSH, CDR2 LQKENI. CDR3 length: 15 residues. Trimming shortened V by 6 bases and J by 5 bases, and 18 bases separated the two germline ends. CDR3 DNA: TGTGCCAGCTCCCAAGCTACTAGATTCGGAGATACGCAGTATTTT. It specifies CASSQATRFGDTQYF. Full variable domain (outside the CDR3, taken from reference TRBV18 and TRBJ2-3): NAGVMQNPRHLVRRRGQEARLRCSPMKGHSHVYWYRQLPEEGLKFMVYLQKENIIDESGMPKERFSAEFPKEGPSILRIQQVVRGDSAAYFCASSQATRFGDTQYFGPGTRLTVL.

CDR3 protein: CSDTPGQGFSEAFF. The CDR3 coding sequence is TGCAGCGATACCCCGGGACAGGGGTTTTCTGAAGCTTTCTTT. The V and J genes are TRBV29-1 and TRBJ1-1, with 10 bases identical to TRBD1. The germline V gene has CDR1 SQVTM and CDR2 ANQGSEA. The CDR3 has 14 residues. Losses at the gene ends were 7 bases for V and 6 bases for J; bases not matched to a gene: 11.

V is TRBV9 and J is TRBJ1-4; 9 bases match TRBD1. Per germline, CDR1 SGDLS and CDR2 YYNGEE. The CDR3 covers 15 residues. Trimming took 0 bases from V and 7 from J; bases not matched to a gene: 4. In nucleotides, the CDR3 is TGTGCCAGCAGCGTAGGGACAGGGGAGGGTGAAAAACTGTTTTTT. Translating gives CASSVGTGEGEKLFF.

The rearrangement links TRBV3-1 (or the pseudogene TRBV3-2) to TRBJ1-3; 7 nucleotides line up with TRBD1. Losses at the gene ends were 5 bases for V and 2 bases for J; bases not matched to a gene: 6. Germline CDR1 and CDR2: LGHDT and YNNKEL (reference sequence). The CDR3 contains 15 residues. The CDR3 spells CASSSDRATGNTIYF. CDR3 sequence (DNA): TGTGCCAGCAGCTCCGACAGGGCCACTGGAAACACCATATATTTT.

CDR3 protein: CASSGGSSPLHF. The DNA of the CDR3 is TGTGCCAGTTCCGGCGGTAGCTCACCCCTCCACTTT. The chain couples TRBV19 to TRBJ1-6, with D uncertain. The CDR3 length is 12 residues. Germline loops: CDR1 LNHDA, CDR2 SQIVND (reference sequence). Trimming shortened V by 8 bases and J by 10 bases, and 12 bases separated the two germline ends.

This chain joins TRBV2 and TRBJ1-2; possible D gene TRBD1, 5 bases. The V gene lost 3 bases and the J gene lost 4 bases, with 12 bases spanning the gap. The germline gives CDR1 SNHLY, CDR2 FYNNEI. This CDR3 spans 14 amino acids. In DNA, the CDR3 is TGTGCCAGCAGTGAGGGGCGGTCCGGCTATGGCTACACCTTC. Translating gives CASSEGRSGYGYTF.

This sequence joins TRBV7-9 and TRBJ1-1, with 9 bases lining up with TRBD1. The CDR3 totals 15 residues. Looked up from germline, CDR1 is SEHNR and CDR2 is FQNEAQ (reference sequence). J lost 1 base, V lost 6 bases, and 6 bases had no gene match. CDR3 nucleotide sequence: TGTGCCAGCAGGTCCGGACAGGGGCCGAACACTGAAGCTTTCTTT. This gives the protein CASRSGQGPNTEAFF.

The sample holds a few counts of this clone. The gene calls are TRBV4-3 and TRBJ1-2, with TRBD1 matching over 7 bases. CDR1 is LGHNA, CDR2 YSLEER, per germline. With V trimmed by 1 base and J by 8 bases, 10 bases remained unmatched. This CDR3 is 15 amino acids long. The CDR3 loop reads CASSQVLTGVGGYTF. In nucleotides, the CDR3 is TGCGCCAGCAGCCAAGTCCTAACAGGGGTGGGCGGCTACACCTTC.

This clone was detected only once. The genes are TRBV4-3 and TRBJ2-5, with D perhaps matching TRBD2 (6 bases). The CDR3 has 13 amino acids. V dropped 3 bases and J dropped 1 base, with 6 bases sitting between them. Germline V gene lookup returns CDR1 LGHNA and CDR2 YSLEER. In nucleotides, the CDR3 is TGCGCCAGCAGCCAGGGGGGCCAAGAGACCCAGTACTTC. This codes for CASSQGGQETQYF.

The J gene is TRBJ1-6, the V gene TRBV7-9; 8 bases are a match to TRBD1. From germline, CDR1 is SEHNR and CDR2 FQNEAQ (reference sequence). Losses at the gene ends were 5 bases for V and 6 bases for J; bases not matched to a gene: 6. This CDR3 has 15 residues. In DNA, the CDR3 is TGTGCCAGCAGCACCCCGGGACAGGTTAATTCACCCCTCCACTTT. Amino acids: CASSTPGQVNSPLHF.

The rearrangement uses TRBV6-4 and TRBJ2-3; D is undetermined. Germline CDR1 reads MRHNA; CDR2 reads SNTAGT. The germline V and J ends were trimmed by 5 bases and 4 bases, with 13 bases remaining between them. CDR3 length: 14 amino acids. The CDR3 loop is CASSSRWASDTQYF. For the CDR3, the DNA is TGTGCCAGCAGTTCCCGGTGGGCTTCAGATACGCAGTATTTT.